This is a list of T cell receptor beta chains from one sample in a study of T cells in Graves' hyperthyroidism and ophthalmopathy. TCRdb re-derived calls from the multiplex PCR reads in MiXCR, one entry per CDR3 protein. The repertoire holds under 400,000 distinct CDR3 sequences, 15% to 18% seen once, with around 30% in the top ten. The sample consisted of blood. The receptors stem from a young woman with Graves' hyperthyroidism that later progressed to Graves' ophthalmopathy. Both conserved end residues are part of each CDR3. The D gene is left open where the match is weak. Rows may omit the clone size; those that give it use once, few, many or a size class.

J gene | D gene | CDR3 length | V gene | clone size | CDR3 DNA | CDR3 protein
TRBJ2-5 | . | 14 | TRBV29-1 | many | TGCAGCGTTAGGGGACGGATAGAATGGGAGACCCAGTACTTC | CSVRGRIEWETQYF
TRBJ2-3 | TRBD2 | 16 | TRBV7-9 | many | TGTGCCAGCAGACCACCCGGTTACCTAGCGGGAGATACGCAGTATTTT | CASRPPGYLAGDTQYF
TRBJ2-5 | TRBD2 | 17 | TRBV20-1 | many | TGCAGTGCTATCCTTCCACAGGCTAGCGGGCTCCAAGAGACCCAGTACTTC | CSAILPQASGLQETQYF
TRBJ2-5 | . | 16 | TRBV2 | many | TGTGCCAGCAGTGGACTCCGGAGGCAGTACCAAGAGACCCAGTACTTC | CASSGLRRQYQETQYF
TRBJ2-2 | TRBD2 | 16 | TRBV3-1 | many | TGTGCCAGCAGCCAAGGACTAGCGATGAACACCGGGGAGCTGTTTTTT | CASSQGLAMNTGELFF
TRBJ1-1 | . | 14 | TRBV28 | many | TGTGCCAGCAGTTTGGGCTCCGGGACAAGAGAAGCTTTCTTT | CASSLGSGTREAFF
TRBJ2-7 | TRBD1 | 14 | TRBV20-1 | many | TGCAGTGCTTTAATAACGGACAGGGCAGTCGAGCAGTACTTC | CSALITDRAVEQYF
TRBJ1-2 | TRBD1 | 14 | TRBV7-9 | many | TGTGCCAGCAGCCGAGGGGACAGTAACTATGGCTACACCTTC | CASSRGDSNYGYTF
TRBJ2-3 | TRBD2 | 16 | TRBV7-9 | . | TGTGCCAGCAGCTTAGTCCCGGGAGGGCCAGCAGATACGCAGTATTTT | CASSLVPGGPADTQYF
TRBJ2-5 | TRBD1 | 16 | TRBV6-2/TRBV6-3 | many | TGTGCCAGCCTAGTTCAACAACCGGGACAGGGTGAGACCCAGTACTTC | CASLVQQPGQGETQYF
TRBJ1-1 | . | 17 | TRBV5-8 | many | TGTGCCAGCAGTCTACTCCATAAGGGGTTGATGAACACTGAAGCTTTCTTT | CASSLLHKGLMNTEAFF
TRBJ1-4 | . | 13 | TRBV4-3 | few | TGCGCCAGCAGCCGAAGGCCTAATGAAAAACTGTTTTTT | CASSRRPNEKLFF
TRBJ2-1 | TRBD2 | 16 | TRBV18 | few | TGTGCCAGCTCACCATCGGGACTAGCGGGAGTTCATGAGCAGTTCTTC | CASSPSGLAGVHEQFF
TRBJ2-1 | TRBD2 | 15 | TRBV7-9 | many | TGTGCCAGCAGCGTCGCGATAGCGGGATCCGGCGAGCAGTTCTTC | CASSVAIAGSGEQFF
TRBJ1-3 | . | 12 | TRBV2 | . | TGTGCCAGCAGTGTCTCAGTGGACACCATATATTTT | CASSVSVDTIYF
TRBJ1-1 | . | 15 | TRBV5-5 | many | TGTGCCAGCAGCCGAGACCCGGGACCCATTACATGGGCTTTCTTT | CASSRDPGPITWAFF
TRBJ2-5 | TRBD1 | 16 | TRBV24-1 | . | TGTGCCACCAGTGATAGGAGTGCAGGGGGCGTGGAGACCCAGTACTTC | CATSDRSAGGVETQYF